This is a list of T cell receptor beta chains from one sample in a study of T cell changes during pregnancy in multiple sclerosis. Using immunoSEQ multiplex PCR, the repertoire was profiled, and TCRdb retains in-frame clones only, with some absent. This table has about 52,000 clones, around 94% appearing once. This specimen consisted of CD4+ T cells from peripheral blood mononuclear cells, obtained in the third trimester of pregnancy. The receptors here all came from a female donor with multiple sclerosis, enrolled in a pregnancy study. The CDR3 runs from the conserved cysteine through the conserved F or W. A D gene is named only where the DNA matches it firmly. The size of a clone is reported for some rows only, either as once, few or many, or as a class for expanded clones.

d_gene: -
v_gene: TRBV27
j_gene: TRBJ1-1
abundance: -
CDR3aa: CASSFPDREAFF
CDR3nt: TGTGCCAGCAGTTTCCCCGACAGGGAAGCTTTCTTT

d_gene: -
v_gene: TRBV28
j_gene: TRBJ2-7
abundance: -
CDR3aa: CASISEQGGSEQYF
CDR3nt: TGTGCCAGCATATCGGAGCAAGGTGGTAGCGAGCAGTACTTC

d_gene: TRBD1
v_gene: TRBV19
j_gene: TRBJ2-2
abundance: -
CDR3aa: CASSIGQGAGTGELFF
CDR3nt: TGTGCCAGTAGTATTGGGCAGGGGGCAGGAACCGGGGAGCTGTTTTTT

d_gene: TRBD1
v_gene: TRBV5-6
j_gene: TRBJ1-1
abundance: -
CDR3aa: CASSLVLGTGFMNTEAFF
CDR3nt: TGTGCCAGCAGCTTGGTCCTTGGGACAGGCTTTATGAACACTGAAGCTTTCTTT

d_gene: -
v_gene: TRBV4-1
j_gene: TRBJ1-6
abundance: once
CDR3aa: CASSQDLQGDSPLHF
CDR3nt: TGCGCCAGCAGCCAAGATCTACAGGGAGATTCACCCCTCCACTTT

d_gene: -
v_gene: TRBV20-1
j_gene: TRBJ1-1
abundance: once
CDR3aa: CSASRVTEAFF
CDR3nt: TGCAGTGCTAGCCGGGTCACTGAAGCTTTCTTT

d_gene: TRBD1
v_gene: TRBV6-5
j_gene: TRBJ1-5
abundance: -
CDR3aa: CASRRGHNQPQHF
CDR3nt: TGTGCCAGCAGGAGGGGGCACAATCAGCCCCAGCATTTT

d_gene: TRBD1
v_gene: TRBV6-1
j_gene: TRBJ2-1
abundance: -
CDR3aa: CASSEAGQGYYNEQFF
CDR3nt: TGTGCCAGCAGTGAAGCCGGACAGGGCTATTACAATGAGCAGTTCTTC

d_gene: -
v_gene: TRBV5-1
j_gene: TRBJ2-7
abundance: -
CDR3aa: CASSPALDTYEQYF
CDR3nt: TGCGCCAGCAGCCCGGCGTTAGACACCTACGAGCAGTACTTC

d_gene: -
v_gene: TRBV7-8
j_gene: TRBJ2-7
abundance: -
CDR3aa: CASSVIREGGSEQYF
CDR3nt: TGTGCCAGCAGCGTGATCAGGGAGGGGGGAAGCGAGCAGTACTTC

d_gene: -
v_gene: TRBV6-1
j_gene: TRBJ1-6
abundance: -
CDR3aa: CASSEGIGGARNSPLHF
CDR3nt: TGTGCCAGCAGTGAAGGTATTGGGGGCGCAAGGAATTCACCCCTCCACTTT

d_gene: TRBD1
v_gene: TRBV5-6
j_gene: TRBJ1-6
abundance: -
CDR3aa: CASRSRDRVRDSPLHF
CDR3nt: TGTGCCAGCAGGTCCCGGGACAGGGTGCGTGATTCACCCCTCCACTTT

d_gene: TRBD2
v_gene: TRBV4-2
j_gene: TRBJ2-3
abundance: -
CDR3aa: CASSQLTSTTDTQYF
CDR3nt: TGTGCCAGCAGCCAACTGACTAGCACCACAGATACGCAGTATTTT

d_gene: -
v_gene: TRBV4-1
j_gene: TRBJ1-2
abundance: -
CDR3aa: CASSQDFPANYGYTF
CDR3nt: TGCGCCAGCAGCCAAGATTTTCCAGCTAACTATGGCTACACCTTC

d_gene: TRBD2
v_gene: TRBV5-1
j_gene: TRBJ2-1
abundance: once
CDR3aa: CASTDRGATSGDNEQFF
CDR3nt: TGCGCCAGCACTGATCGGGGAGCAACTAGCGGGGACAATGAGCAGTTCTTC

d_gene: TRBD1
v_gene: TRBV19
j_gene: TRBJ2-5
abundance: -
CDR3aa: CASSILGQGLETQYF
CDR3nt: TGTGCCAGTAGTATATTGGGACAGGGATTGGAGACCCAGTACTTC

d_gene: TRBD1
v_gene: TRBV28
j_gene: TRBJ2-7
abundance: -
CDR3aa: CASESPDRGLYEQYF
CDR3nt: TGTGCCAGCGAATCCCCGGACAGGGGCCTCTACGAGCAGTACTTC

d_gene: -
v_gene: TRBV6-5
j_gene: TRBJ1-1
abundance: few
CDR3aa: CASSDLTVNTEAFF
CDR3nt: TGTGCCAGCAGCGACCTGACAGTGAACACTGAAGCTTTCTTT

d_gene: TRBD2
v_gene: TRBV6-1
j_gene: TRBJ2-2
abundance: -
CDR3aa: CASRGRVLPGELFF
CDR3nt: TGTGCCAGTAGAGGGAGGGTCCTCCCCGGGGAGCTGTTTTTT

d_gene: -
v_gene: TRBV20-1
j_gene: TRBJ2-1
abundance: once
CDR3aa: CSARLDNEQFF
CDR3nt: TGCAGTGCCAGACTAGACAATGAGCAGTTCTTC

d_gene: -
v_gene: TRBV2
j_gene: TRBJ1-1
abundance: -
CDR3aa: CASSGSGGAEAFF
CDR3nt: TGTGCCAGCAGTGGCAGTGGAGGGGCTGAAGCTTTCTTT

d_gene: TRBD2
v_gene: TRBV19
j_gene: TRBJ2-1
abundance: -
CDR3aa: CASKGGGDEQFF
CDR3nt: TGTGCCAGTAAAGGCGGGGGGGATGAGCAGTTCTTC

d_gene: TRBD1
v_gene: TRBV5-5
j_gene: TRBJ1-6
abundance: -
CDR3aa: CASSATGNSPLHF
CDR3nt: TGTGCCAGCAGCGCGACAGGGAATTCACCCCTCCACTTT

d_gene: TRBD1
v_gene: TRBV6-1
j_gene: TRBJ2-1
abundance: -
CDR3aa: CASREPGGRGNEQFF
CDR3nt: TGTGCCAGTAGAGAACCAGGGGGCAGAGGCAATGAGCAGTTCTTC

d_gene: TRBD2
v_gene: TRBV5-1
j_gene: TRBJ2-1
abundance: -
CDR3aa: CASSLVFAGVYEQFF
CDR3nt: TGCGCCAGCAGCTTGGTATTCGCGGGGGTCTATGAGCAGTTCTTC

d_gene: -
v_gene: TRBV7-9
j_gene: TRBJ1-1
abundance: -
CDR3aa: CASSLTAGSAEAFF
CDR3nt: TGTGCCAGCAGCTTAACGGCAGGTAGCGCTGAAGCTTTCTTT

d_gene: -
v_gene: TRBV25-1
j_gene: TRBJ2-2
abundance: -
CDR3aa: CASRKGGGTGELFF
CDR3nt: TGTGCCAGCAGGAAGGGTGGGGGGACCGGGGAGCTGTTTTTT

d_gene: -
v_gene: TRBV4-1
j_gene: TRBJ2-7
abundance: -
CDR3aa: CASSPDQGGSTEQYF
CDR3nt: TGCGCCAGCAGCCCTGATCAGGGAGGTTCGACCGAGCAGTACTTC

d_gene: -
v_gene: TRBV5-8
j_gene: TRBJ2-7
abundance: -
CDR3aa: CASSLGQWRAYEQYF
CDR3nt: TGTGCCAGCAGCTTGGGTCAGTGGAGAGCCTACGAGCAGTACTTC

d_gene: -
v_gene: TRBV9
j_gene: TRBJ1-4
abundance: -
CDR3aa: CASSIGGGFSEKLFF
CDR3nt: TGTGCCAGCAGCATCGGGGGGGGCTTTTCCGAAAAACTGTTTTTT

d_gene: -
v_gene: TRBV6-1
j_gene: TRBJ1-5
abundance: -
CDR3aa: CASSEIGQGFQPQHF
CDR3nt: TGTGCCAGCAGTGAAATAGGGCAGGGCTTTCAGCCCCAGCATTTT

d_gene: -
v_gene: TRBV6-1
j_gene: TRBJ2-1
abundance: -
CDR3aa: CASSEARPGKVYNEQFF
CDR3nt: TGTGCCAGCAGTGAAGCCCGACCGGGAAAGGTCTACAATGAGCAGTTCTTC

d_gene: TRBD1
v_gene: TRBV6-1
j_gene: TRBJ2-2
abundance: -
CDR3aa: CASISPTGATGELFF
CDR3nt: TGTGCCAGCATTTCCCCGACAGGGGCCACCGGGGAGCTGTTTTTT

d_gene: -
v_gene: TRBV7-2
j_gene: TRBJ1-1
abundance: -
CDR3aa: CASSPGGGTEAFF
CDR3nt: TGTGCCAGCAGCCCTGGGGGCGGCACTGAAGCTTTCTTT

d_gene: -
v_gene: TRBV6-4
j_gene: TRBJ1-1
abundance: -
CDR3aa: CASSQTAMNTEAFF
CDR3nt: TGTGCCAGCAGTCAGACAGCCATGAACACTGAAGCTTTCTTT

d_gene: -
v_gene: TRBV5-1
j_gene: TRBJ1-1
abundance: -
CDR3aa: CASSLGQMNTEAFF
CDR3nt: TGCGCCAGCAGCCTAGGTCAAATGAACACTGAAGCTTTCTTT

d_gene: -
v_gene: TRBV10-3
j_gene: TRBJ1-2
abundance: -
CDR3aa: CAIPASDSRLANYGYTF
CDR3nt: TGTGCCATCCCCGCGTCTGACAGCCGACTAGCTAACTATGGCTACACCTTC

d_gene: -
v_gene: TRBV2
j_gene: TRBJ1-6
abundance: few
CDR3aa: CASREDWVPNSPLHF
CDR3nt: TGTGCCAGCAGGGAGGACTGGGTACCTAATTCACCCCTCCACTTT

d_gene: -
v_gene: TRBV5-4
j_gene: TRBJ1-2
abundance: once
CDR3aa: CASSLDTVYGYTF
CDR3nt: TGTGCCAGCAGCTTGGACACCGTCTATGGCTACACCTTC

d_gene: -
v_gene: TRBV7-8
j_gene: TRBJ1-4
abundance: -
CDR3aa: CASSPRTAVLNEKLFF
CDR3nt: TGTGCCAGCAGCCCCAGGACAGCTGTGCTTAATGAAAAACTGTTTTTT

d_gene: TRBD1
v_gene: TRBV28
j_gene: TRBJ1-3
abundance: -
CDR3aa: CASSPGQGSGNTIYF
CDR3nt: TGTGCCAGCAGTCCCGGACAGGGCTCTGGAAACACCATATATTTT

d_gene: -
v_gene: TRBV28
j_gene: TRBJ1-2
abundance: -
CDR3aa: CASSPGGAEEANYGYTF
CDR3nt: TGTGCCAGCAGTCCGGGGGGGGCAGAGGAAGCTAACTATGGCTACACCTTC

d_gene: -
v_gene: TRBV6-1
j_gene: TRBJ1-1
abundance: -
CDR3aa: CASSERGLNTEAFF
CDR3nt: TGTGCCAGCAGTGAAAGGGGCCTGAACACTGAAGCTTTCTTT

d_gene: TRBD2
v_gene: TRBV5-1
j_gene: TRBJ2-1
abundance: -
CDR3aa: CASSFRTSGGAKNEQFF
CDR3nt: TGCGCCAGCAGCTTTAGGACTAGCGGGGGGGCGAAAAATGAGCAGTTCTTC

d_gene: TRBD2
v_gene: TRBV10-2
j_gene: TRBJ2-2
abundance: -
CDR3aa: CASSETRLAGTNTGELFF
CDR3nt: TGCGCCAGCAGTGAGACCCGACTAGCGGGGACGAACACCGGGGAGCTGTTTTTT

d_gene: -
v_gene: TRBV30
j_gene: TRBJ1-3
abundance: -
CDR3aa: CASRQSPGNTIYF
CDR3nt: TGTGCCTCACGACAGTCCCCCGGGAACACCATATATTTT

d_gene: TRBD2
v_gene: TRBV15
j_gene: TRBJ2-7
abundance: -
CDR3aa: CATSTLAGASEQYF
CDR3nt: TGTGCCACCAGCACCCTAGCGGGAGCGAGCGAGCAGTACTTC

d_gene: -
v_gene: TRBV19
j_gene: TRBJ1-2
abundance: -
CDR3aa: CASSPDTFNYGYTF
CDR3nt: TGTGCCAGTAGTCCGGACACCTTTAACTATGGCTACACCTTC

d_gene: -
v_gene: TRBV10-3
j_gene: TRBJ2-3
abundance: -
CDR3aa: CAISGVGGSDTQYF
CDR3nt: TGTGCCATCAGCGGGGTGGGGGGTTCGGATACGCAGTATTTT

d_gene: -
v_gene: TRBV11-3
j_gene: TRBJ1-3
abundance: -
CDR3aa: CASSRTAEPGNTIYF
CDR3nt: TGTGCCAGCAGTCGGACAGCCGAACCTGGAAACACCATATATTTT

d_gene: -
v_gene: TRBV11-2
j_gene: TRBJ2-2
abundance: -
CDR3aa: CASSSRTGELFF
CDR3nt: TGTGCCAGCAGCTCCCGGACCGGGGAGCTGTTTTTT

d_gene: -
v_gene: TRBV2
j_gene: TRBJ1-6
abundance: few
CDR3aa: CASRGETGMGSPLHF
CDR3nt: TGTGCCAGCAGGGGCGAAACAGGGATGGGTTCACCCCTCCACTTT

d_gene: -
v_gene: TRBV5-1
j_gene: TRBJ1-1
abundance: once
CDR3aa: CASSSRGENTEAFF
CDR3nt: TGCGCCAGCAGCTCCAGGGGTGAGAACACTGAAGCTTTCTTT

d_gene: TRBD1
v_gene: TRBV5-8
j_gene: TRBJ1-5
abundance: -
CDR3aa: CASSPGTVQWSNQPQHF
CDR3nt: TGTGCCAGCAGCCCGGGGACAGTCCAATGGAGCAATCAGCCCCAGCATTTT

d_gene: -
v_gene: TRBV5-4
j_gene: TRBJ2-1
abundance: -
CDR3aa: CASSLEAPGVLNEQFF
CDR3nt: TGTGCCAGCAGCTTGGAGGCTCCAGGGGTGCTCAATGAGCAGTTCTTC

d_gene: TRBD1
v_gene: TRBV7-9
j_gene: TRBJ1-4
abundance: -
CDR3aa: CASSLQTTGSRKLFF
CDR3nt: TGTGCCAGCAGCCTCCAAACGACAGGGAGTCGGAAACTGTTTTTT

d_gene: TRBD1
v_gene: TRBV9
j_gene: TRBJ2-7
abundance: -
CDR3aa: CASSPGHRGNEQYF
CDR3nt: TGTGCCAGCAGCCCAGGCCACAGGGGAAACGAGCAGTACTTC

d_gene: TRBD2
v_gene: TRBV11-2
j_gene: TRBJ2-1
abundance: -
CDR3aa: CASSLAGLAGGREQFF
CDR3nt: TGTGCCAGCAGCTTAGCGGGACTAGCGGGGGGCCGTGAGCAGTTCTTC

d_gene: TRBD1
v_gene: TRBV19
j_gene: TRBJ1-1
abundance: -
CDR3aa: CASSIQGARAEAFF
CDR3nt: TGTGCCAGTAGCATACAGGGGGCGAGGGCTGAAGCTTTCTTT

d_gene: TRBD2
v_gene: TRBV2
j_gene: TRBJ2-1
abundance: -
CDR3aa: CASSFPSPSGSPKVF
CDR3nt: TGTGCCAGCAGTTTCCCCTCCCCGAGCGGGAGCCCCAAAGTCTTC